Below, 18 T cell receptor beta chains from the same sample are listed, as sequenced in a study of blood T cell repertoires in COVID-19. Assay: immunoSEQ multiplex PCR; the TCRdb copy retains only in-frame clones and omits some. The sample shows more than 200,000 clones, less than 90% of them seen only once. Sequencing was done on a sample of peripheral blood. Every receptor here comes from a man in his 70s with acute or convalescent COVID-19.

This chain joins TRBV5-1 and TRBJ2-3; 7 bases match TRBD1. The CDR3 loop spans 14 amino acids. The trim removed 2 bases at V and 2 bases at J, leaving 2 bases unmatched. Germline V gene data show CDR1 as SGHRS and CDR2 as YFSETQ. Written as DNA, the CDR3 is TGCGCCAGCAGCTTTGGACAGGCCACAGATACGCAGTATTTT. Encoded protein: CASSFGQATDTQYF.

The DNA for the CDR3 is TGTGCCAGCAGATCGACTCCAGGGGGGACCGAGGGTGAGACCCAGTACTTC. It translates to CASRSTPGGTEGETQYF. The chain links TRBV27 to TRBJ2-5; weak D call: TRBD1 (7 bases). The CDR3 consists of 17 residues. The ends were cut back, 6 bases at V and 5 bases at J, with 25 bases in the middle. Per the germline V gene, CDR1 is MNHEY and CDR2 is SMNVEV (reference sequence).

V is TRBV18 and J is TRBJ2-1, with D possibly matching TRBD2 (5 bases). Trimming took 3 bases from V and 9 from J, leaving 12 bases between them. This CDR3 region has 13 residues. CDR1 and CDR2 (germline): KGHSH, LQKENI. CDR3 in amino acids: CASSPASSAEQFF. DNA of the CDR3: TGTGCCAGCTCACCGGCTAGCAGCGCTGAGCAGTTCTTC.

The J gene is TRBJ1-1, the V gene TRBV9; 7 positions match TRBD1. Germline values: CDR1 SGDLS, CDR2 YYNGEE. The length of the CDR3 is 12 residues. V lost 3 bases, J lost 8 bases, and 4 bases stayed unmatched. CDR3 bases: TGTGCCAGCAGCGCCCAGGGACAGGAAGCTTTCTTT. It yields the protein CASSAQGQEAFF. The full variable domain, its missing parts supplied by reference TRBV9 and TRBJ1-1, is DSGVTQTPKHLITATGQRVTLRCSPRSGDLSVYWYQQSLDQGLQFLIQYYNGEERAKGNILERFSAQQFPDLHSELNLSSLELGDSALYFCASSAQGQEAFFGQGTRLTVV.

The chain is built from TRBV2 and TRBJ2-1; 7 bases line up with TRBD1. CDR1 and CDR2 from the germline V gene are SNHLY and FYNNEI. The CDR3 extends over 15 amino acids. After removal of 6 bases from V and 5 bases from J, the junction contained 10 bases not matched to a gene. This chain's CDR3 is CASSIQGSGDNEQFF. CDR3 DNA: TGTGCCAGCAGCATACAGGGGTCAGGGGACAATGAGCAGTTCTTC.

The V call is TRBV29-1, the J call TRBJ2-5, with D perhaps matching TRBD1 (6 bases). V dropped 3 bases and J dropped 5 bases, with 28 bases sitting between them. Germline-derived CDR1 and CDR2 are SQVTM and ANQGSEA. This CDR3 has 18 residues. The CDR3 loop reads CSVEKGSRTGLSLETQYF. The CDR3 DNA is TGCAGCGTTGAGAAAGGGTCTCGTACAGGGTTGAGTTTGGAGACCCAGTACTTC.

The chain has TRBV10-3 and TRBJ1-6; the D is unclear. This CDR3 contains 13 residues. Germline assignment: CDR1 ENHRY and CDR2 SYGVKD. Deletions cut 0 bases from V and 11 bases from J, with 8 bases between. Here the CDR3 reads CAISESRDTPLHF. The CDR3 DNA reads TGTGCCATCAGTGAGTCGAGGGATACACCCCTCCACTTT.

This rearrangement joins TRBV6-5 to TRBJ1-1; D unclear. Trimming stripped 1 base from V and 0 bases from J, with 9 bases between. The CDR3 length is 15 residues. Germline-derived CDR1 and CDR2 are MNHEY and SVGAGI. The CDR3 loop reads CASSYLSGMNTEAFF. The CDR3, as DNA: TGTGCCAGCAGTTACTTGTCGGGGATGAACACTGAAGCTTTCTTT.

This clone has just one count. The chain couples TRBV11-3 to TRBJ2-3, with D perhaps matching TRBD1 (5 bases). Germline V gives CDR1 SGHNT, CDR2 YENEEA. This CDR3 has 16 amino acids. The V and J ends lost 4 bases and 1 base respectively, with 15 bases between them. DNA for the CDR3: TGTGCCAGCAGCTCGAGGTTCTGCAGGGGCACAGATACGCAGTATTTT. This codes for CASSSRFCRGTDTQYF.

V usage is TRBV7-3 and J usage is TRBJ2-1; TRBD2 agrees at 10 bases. Germline CDR1 is SGHTA and CDR2 is FQGTGA. The V and J ends lost 2 bases and 1 base, in that order; junction bases with no gene match: 11. The CDR3 runs 19 residues. For the CDR3, the DNA is TGTGCCAGCAGCTTATTCGCTAGCGGGAGTGTTTGGTCCTACAATGAGCAGTTCTTC. This encodes CASSLFASGSVWSYNEQFF.

The sample holds a few counts of this clone. The V gene is TRBV27, the J gene TRBJ2-1, with D maybe TRBD1 (6 bases). This CDR3 comprises 14 residues. The V and J ends lost 7 bases and 4 bases respectively, with 14 bases between them. Per germline, CDR1 MNHEY and CDR2 SMNVEV (reference sequence). CDR3 coding DNA: TGTGCCAGCAAGACAGGCTCGAGGTACAATGAGCAGTTCTTC. Its translation: CASKTGSRYNEQFF.

The gene calls are TRBV6-6 and TRBJ2-6; the match to TRBD1 covers 7 bases. The CDR3 is 15 amino acids. The junction had 6 bases not matched to a gene; V was cut back by 6 bases and J by 4 bases. CDR1 is MNHNY, CDR2 SVGAGI, per germline (reference sequence). This chain's CDR3 is CASRQTGVGANVLTF. The CDR3 region has the DNA TGTGCCAGCAGGCAAACAGGGGTGGGGGCCAACGTCCTGACTTTC.

The V gene is TRBV11-3, the J gene TRBJ1-1, with TRBD1 matching 8 bases. CDR3 length: 13 residues. Per the germline V gene, CDR1 is SGHNT and CDR2 is YENEEA. With V trimmed by 1 base and J by 6 bases, 1 base remained unmatched. The CDR3 DNA is TGTGCCAGCAGCTTAGGGGGACAGGCTGAAGCTTTCTTT. Translated, it gives CASSLGGQAEAFF.

V gene TRBV2 combines with J gene TRBJ2-3; 7 bases align to TRBD1. Germline lookup yields CDR1 SNHLY and CDR2 FYNNEI. Germline trimming cut 1 base from V and 0 bases from J; bases unmatched to any gene: 7. CDR3 length: 17 residues. The CDR3 DNA reads TGTGCCAGCAGTGAAGGACGGGGACAGAGAAGCACAGATACGCAGTATTTT. Residues: CASSEGRGQRSTDTQYF.

This chain links TRBV19 with TRBJ1-5; TRBD1 agrees at 7 bases. Germline CDR1 and CDR2: LNHDA and SQIVND (reference sequence). V was clipped by 3 bases and J by 7 bases; unmatched bases: 6. The CDR3 consists of 14 residues. In DNA form, the CDR3 reads TGTGCCAGTAGTATCCCGAACAGGGGCCAGCCCCAGCATTTT. Translating gives CASSIPNRGQPQHF.

V usage is TRBV3-1 (or the pseudogene TRBV3-2) and J usage is TRBJ1-2, with TRBD1 matching 7 bases. This CDR3 is built from 15 residues. The V and J ends lost 0 bases and 4 bases, in that order; junction bases with no gene match: 5. The V gene's germline CDR1 is LGHDT and CDR2 YNNKEL (reference sequence). The DNA for the CDR3 is TGTGCCAGCAGCCAAGATCTCCAGGGGGTCTATGGCTACACCTTC. It encodes CASSQDLQGVYGYTF.

The V gene is TRBV6-5, the J gene TRBJ1-1; 7 bases line up with TRBD1. Germline CDR1 and CDR2: MNHEY and SVGAGI. J was trimmed by 1 base and V by 6 bases; bases with no gene match: 5. This CDR3 spans 14 amino acids. The CDR3 sequence: CASSLTGRNTEAFF. The DNA for the CDR3 is TGTGCCAGCAGCCTGACAGGGAGGAACACTGAAGCTTTCTTT.

The V call is TRBV7-2, the J call TRBJ2-3; perhaps TRBD2 as D (6 bases). CDR1 and CDR2 from the germline V gene are SGHTA and FQGNSA. Trimming cost V 3 bases and J 1 base, with 14 bases left between them. The CDR3 length is 16 residues. The CDR3: CASSFGGAVRTDTQYF. The CDR3 coding sequence is TGTGCCAGCAGCTTCGGCGGGGCTGTTCGCACAGATACGCAGTATTTT.